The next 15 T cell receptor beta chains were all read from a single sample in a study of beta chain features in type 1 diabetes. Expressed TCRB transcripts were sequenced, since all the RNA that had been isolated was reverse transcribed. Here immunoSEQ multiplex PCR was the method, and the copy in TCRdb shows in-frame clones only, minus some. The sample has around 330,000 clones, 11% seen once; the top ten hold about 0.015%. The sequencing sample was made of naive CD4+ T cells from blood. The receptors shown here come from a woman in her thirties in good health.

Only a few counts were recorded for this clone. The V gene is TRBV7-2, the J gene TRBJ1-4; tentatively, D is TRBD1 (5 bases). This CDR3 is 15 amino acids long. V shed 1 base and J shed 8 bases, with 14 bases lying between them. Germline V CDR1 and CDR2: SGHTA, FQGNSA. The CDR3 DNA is TGTGCCAGCAGCTTAGACGCGCAGGGTTGGGAAAAACTGTTTTTT. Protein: CASSLDAQGWEKLFF.

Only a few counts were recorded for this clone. The CDR3 loop is CASSLVGERFYEQYF. The CDR3 DNA follows: TGTGCCAGCAGCTTAGTGGGCGAGAGATTCTACGAGCAGTACTTC. The chain couples TRBV7-6 to TRBJ2-7, with D unresolved. Trimming took off 1 base at V and 3 bases at J, with 13 bases between the two ends. There are 15 residues in the CDR3. Germline V gene sequence: CDR1 SGHVS, CDR2 FNYEAQ. The complete variable domain, with remaining parts taken from reference TRBV7-6 and TRBJ2-7, reads GAGVSQSPRYKVTKRGQDVALRCDPISGHVSLYWYRQALGQGPEFLTYFNYEAQQDKSGLPNDRFSAERPEGSISTLTIQRTEQRDSAMYRCASSLVGERFYEQYFGPGTRLTVT.

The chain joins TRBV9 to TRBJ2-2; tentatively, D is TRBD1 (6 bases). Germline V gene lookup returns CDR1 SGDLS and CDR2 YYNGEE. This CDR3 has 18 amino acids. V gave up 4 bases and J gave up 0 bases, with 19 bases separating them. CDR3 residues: CASSPFALGAANTGELFF. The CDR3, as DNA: TGTGCCAGCAGCCCCTTTGCCTTGGGGGCCGCGAACACCGGGGAGCTGTTTTTT.

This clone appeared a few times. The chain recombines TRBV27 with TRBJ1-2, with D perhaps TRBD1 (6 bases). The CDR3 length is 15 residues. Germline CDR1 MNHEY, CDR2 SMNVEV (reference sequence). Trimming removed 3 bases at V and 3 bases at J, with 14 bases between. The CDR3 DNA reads TGTGCCAGCAGTTTTTCAGGGGCGAGTGACTATGGCTACACCTTC. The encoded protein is CASSFSGASDYGYTF.

CDR3 loop: CASSPRRDRHSSYNEQFF. In DNA form, the CDR3 reads TGTGCCAGCAGTCCGCGGCGGGACAGGCATAGCTCCTACAATGAGCAGTTCTTC. The chain combines TRBV27 with TRBJ2-1; 8 nucleotides align to TRBD1. The CDR3 has 18 amino acids. Unmatched junction bases numbered 12, after V lost 5 bases and J lost 0 bases. Germline loops: CDR1 MNHEY, CDR2 SMNVEV (reference sequence).

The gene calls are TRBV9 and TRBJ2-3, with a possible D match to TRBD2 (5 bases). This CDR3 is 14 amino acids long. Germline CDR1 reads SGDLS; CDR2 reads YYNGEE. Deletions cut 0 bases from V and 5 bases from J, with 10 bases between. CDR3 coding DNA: TGTGCCAGCAGCGTAGTCACCGGAGGAGATACGCAGTATTTT. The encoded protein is CASSVVTGGDTQYF.

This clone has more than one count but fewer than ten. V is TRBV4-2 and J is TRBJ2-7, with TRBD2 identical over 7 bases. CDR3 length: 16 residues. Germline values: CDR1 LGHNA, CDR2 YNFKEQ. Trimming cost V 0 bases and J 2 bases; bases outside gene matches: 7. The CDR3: CASSQDLAGEAYEQYF. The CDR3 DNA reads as TGTGCCAGCAGCCAAGATCTGGCGGGGGAAGCCTACGAGCAGTACTTC.

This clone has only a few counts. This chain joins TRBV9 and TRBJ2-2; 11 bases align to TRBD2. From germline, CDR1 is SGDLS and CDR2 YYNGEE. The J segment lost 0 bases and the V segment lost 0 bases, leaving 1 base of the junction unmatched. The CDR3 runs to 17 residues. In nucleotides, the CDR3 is TGTGCCAGCAGCGTAGTAGCGGGAGGGCCGAACACCGGGGAGCTGTTTTTT. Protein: CASSVVAGGPNTGELFF.

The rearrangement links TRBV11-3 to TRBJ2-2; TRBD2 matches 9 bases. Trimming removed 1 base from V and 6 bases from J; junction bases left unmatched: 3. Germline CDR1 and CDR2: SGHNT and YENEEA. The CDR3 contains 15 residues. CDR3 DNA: TGTGCCAGCAGCTTAGGACTAGCGGTGCCCGGGGAGCTGTTTTTT. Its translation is CASSLGLAVPGELFF.

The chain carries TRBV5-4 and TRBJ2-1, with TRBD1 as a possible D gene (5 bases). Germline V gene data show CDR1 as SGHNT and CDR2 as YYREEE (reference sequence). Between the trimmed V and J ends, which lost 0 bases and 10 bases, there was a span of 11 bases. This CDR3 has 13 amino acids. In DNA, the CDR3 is TGTGCCAGCAGCTTGGCCGACAGTGCCGAGCAGTTCTTC. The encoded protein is CASSLADSAEQFF.

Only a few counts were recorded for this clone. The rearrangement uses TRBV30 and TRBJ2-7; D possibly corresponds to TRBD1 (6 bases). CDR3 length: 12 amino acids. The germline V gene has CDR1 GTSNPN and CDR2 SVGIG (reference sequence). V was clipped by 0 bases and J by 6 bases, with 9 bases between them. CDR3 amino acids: CAWSVQGLEQYF. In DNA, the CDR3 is TGTGCCTGGAGTGTCCAGGGGCTCGAGCAGTACTTC.

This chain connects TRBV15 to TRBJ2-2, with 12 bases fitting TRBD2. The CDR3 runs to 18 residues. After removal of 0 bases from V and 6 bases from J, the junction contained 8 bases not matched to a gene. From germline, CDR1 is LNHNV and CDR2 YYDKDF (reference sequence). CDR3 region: CATSRDTRLAGEAGELFF. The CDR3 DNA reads TGTGCCACCAGCAGAGATACCCGACTAGCGGGAGAGGCCGGGGAGCTGTTTTTT.

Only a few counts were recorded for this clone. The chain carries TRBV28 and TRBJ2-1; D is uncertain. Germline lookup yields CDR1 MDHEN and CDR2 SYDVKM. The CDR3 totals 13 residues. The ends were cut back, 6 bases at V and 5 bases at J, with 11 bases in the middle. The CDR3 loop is CASRPHGNNEQFF. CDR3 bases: TGTGCCAGCAGGCCCCACGGTAACAATGAGCAGTTCTTC.

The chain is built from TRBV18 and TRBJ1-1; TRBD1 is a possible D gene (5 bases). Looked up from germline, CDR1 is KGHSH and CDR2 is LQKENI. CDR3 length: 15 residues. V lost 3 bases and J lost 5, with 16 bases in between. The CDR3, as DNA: TGTGCCAGCTCACCGGGGTCCGCAGGGATAACTGAAGCTTTCTTT. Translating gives CASSPGSAGITEAFF.

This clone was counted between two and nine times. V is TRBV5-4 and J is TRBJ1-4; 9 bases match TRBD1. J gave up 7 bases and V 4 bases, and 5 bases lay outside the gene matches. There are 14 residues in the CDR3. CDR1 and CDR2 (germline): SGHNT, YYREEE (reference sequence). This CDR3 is CASSRGQGGEKLFF. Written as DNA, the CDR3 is TGTGCCAGCAGCCGGGGACAGGGTGGTGAAAAACTGTTTTTT.